This T cell receptor beta chain was sequenced during a study of cytomegalovirus exposure and HLA in healthy donors. Regarding the study as a whole: The later analysis indicated that the majority of CMV-associated TCR beta chains appeared HLA-restricted. For TCR beta chains, V- and J-gene trimming was later linked to a missense DCLRE1C variant.

Nominally healthy donors were sampled, though unrecorded immune exposures were likely. Primers: 60 Vbeta forward and 13 Jbeta reverse. Repertoires were generated with immunoSEQ multiplex PCR, while TCRdb's copy carries only in-frame clones and drops some. Of about 190,000 clones listed, about 81% are singletons. Remarks on this clone: Its antigen is unidentified.

Material for sequencing was PBMCs. The origin of this receptor is a young man in good health and CMV-seronegative.

CDR3 nucleotide sequence: TGCGCCAGCAGCCAAGAGGGGGGGCGGGGGGTGTCCTACAATGAGCAGTTCTTC. Translating gives CASSQEGGRGVSYNEQFF. The rearrangement uses TRBV4-3 and TRBJ2-1, with 8 bases that match TRBD2. V gave up 0 bases and J gave up 1 base; unmatched junction bases: 8. From germline, CDR1 is LGHNA and CDR2 YSLEER. This CDR3 is 18 amino acids long.